These 21 T cell receptor beta chains came from one sample sequenced in a study of T-cell reconstitution after alpha-beta-depleted transplantation in children. Researchers prepared the TCRbeta library using unique molecular identifiers, the study reports. From the PCR reads, TCRdb called clonotypes with MiXCR, one entry per CDR3 protein. The table records 350,000 to 400,000 distinct CDR3 sequences, 20% of them present only once. The sample in question was PBMCs from the stem cell graft donor, obtained from the stem cell graft. These receptor sequences come from a human donor who donated a stem cell graft to a child with acute myeloid leukemia.

The CDR3 region is CASRPGQYYEQYF. The CDR3 region has the DNA TGTGCCAGCAGGCCCGGACAGTACTACGAGCAGTACTTC. The chain has TRBV2 and TRBJ2-7; maybe TRBD1 (6 bases). Germline V gene data show CDR1 as SNHLY and CDR2 as FYNNEI. Trimming left V 6 bases short and J 3 bases short, with 12 bases between. The CDR3 length is 13 residues.

This clonotype was observed at least ten times. V is TRBV18 and J is TRBJ2-1; 13 positions match TRBD2. The CDR3 runs 15 residues. V dropped 4 bases and J dropped 5; count of bases not matched to a gene: 2. CDR1 and CDR2 (germline): KGHSH, LQKENI. The CDR3 sequence is CASSRTSGSHNEQFF. The DNA of the CDR3 is TGTGCCAGCTCACGGACTAGCGGGAGCCACAATGAGCAGTTCTTC.

This clonotype was found many times. The chain couples TRBV20-1 to TRBJ2-1, with TRBD2 identical over 11 bases. Germline V CDR1 and CDR2: DFQATT, SNEGSKA (reference sequence). J gave up 4 bases and V 3 bases, and 5 bases lay outside the gene matches. The length of the CDR3 is 15 residues. This chain's CDR3 is CSARIGTSGYNEQFF. For the CDR3, the DNA is TGCAGTGCTAGGATAGGGACTAGCGGATACAATGAGCAGTTCTTC.

This clonotype was seen just once. This sequence joins TRBV4-2 and TRBJ2-2; 10 nucleotides match TRBD2. The CDR3 runs to 15 residues. Looked up from germline, CDR1 is LGHNA and CDR2 is YNFKEQ. J was trimmed by 6 bases and V by 0 bases; bases with no gene match: 1. The chain's CDR3 is CASSQEAGGPGELFF. The CDR3 DNA reads as TGTGCCAGCAGCCAAGAAGCGGGAGGGCCCGGGGAGCTGTTTTTT.

This chain joins TRBV5-1 and TRBJ2-7, with 13 bases fitting TRBD2. The germline CDR1 and CDR2 sequences are SGHRS and YFSETQ. This CDR3 spans 17 amino acids. The J segment lost 1 base and the V segment lost 0 bases, leaving 4 bases of the junction unmatched. CDR3 sequence reads: CASSLGTSGSASYEQYF. The CDR3 region has the DNA TGCGCCAGCAGCTTGGGGACTAGCGGGAGTGCTTCCTACGAGCAGTACTTC.

A remark on this clonotype: Given a much more abundant clone one base away, this may be a read error. The rearrangement links TRBV24-1 to TRBJ2-1, with D unclear. Germline V gene lookup returns CDR1 KGHDR and CDR2 SFDVKD. The CDR3 totals 11 residues. This CDR3 is CATSNYNEHFF. CDR3 sequence (DNA): TGTGCCACCAGCAACTACAATGAGCATTTCTTC.

This clonotype was seen only a few times. The V and J genes are TRBV12-3 or TRBV12-4 and TRBJ2-7; no clear D. The germline V and J ends were trimmed by 5 bases and 3 bases, with 11 bases remaining between them. The CDR3 is 13 amino acids. In nucleotides, the CDR3 is TGTGCCAGCAGTGACGACGAGTTCTACGAGCAGTACTTC. Residues: CASSDDEFYEQYF.

The chain has TRBV4-3 and TRBJ1-5, with D perhaps matching TRBD1 (5 bases). V was cut by 4 bases and J by 3 bases, with 7 bases left in between. Germline V lookup: CDR1 LGHNA, CDR2 YSLEER. This CDR3 has 13 residues. The CDR3 protein is CASSRQTNQPQHF. The DNA of the CDR3 is TGCGCCAGCAGCCGACAGACCAATCAGCCCCAGCATTTT.

J is TRBJ1-5 and V is TRBV27; 8 bases agree with TRBD1. From germline, CDR1 is MNHEY and CDR2 SMNVEV (reference sequence). After removal of 5 bases from V and 6 bases from J, the junction contained 6 bases not matched to a gene. This CDR3 region has 14 residues. The CDR3 sequence is CASSRTGFGQPQHF. The DNA of the CDR3 is TGTGCCAGCAGTCGGACAGGGTTTGGTCAGCCCCAGCATTTT.

This clonotype has at least ten counts. The chain uses TRBV29-1 and TRBJ2-7; tentative D call: TRBD2 (6 bases). Germline V gene sequence: CDR1 SQVTM, CDR2 ANQGSEA. Trimming removed 3 bases at V and 6 bases at J, with 18 bases between. This CDR3 has 14 residues. The CDR3 nucleotides are TGCAGCGTTGATGGGGCGGGAAGGGTCGGCGAGCAGTACTTC. Translated, it gives CSVDGAGRVGEQYF.

This clonotype came up many times. The rearrangement links TRBV20-1 to TRBJ2-7, with TRBD2 identical over 7 bases. J was trimmed by 2 bases and V by 6 bases; bases with no gene match: 10. The germline V gene has CDR1 DFQATT and CDR2 SNEGSKA (reference sequence). This CDR3 has 14 amino acids. Here the CDR3 reads CSAAPGLSAYEQYF. Written as DNA, the CDR3 is TGCAGTGCCGCCCCGGGACTATCTGCCTACGAGCAGTACTTC.

The chain employs TRBV29-1 and TRBJ2-3; maybe TRBD1 (6 bases). CDR1 SQVTM and CDR2 ANQGSEA come from the germline V gene. V lost 4 bases to trimming and J lost 1 base, with 9 bases between them. This CDR3 contains 13 residues. The CDR3 is CSVGQGRTDTQYF. The CDR3 bases are TGCAGCGTTGGGCAGGGGCGCACAGATACGCAGTATTTT.

This sequence joins TRBV12-3 or TRBV12-4 and TRBJ1-5; 7 bases line up with TRBD1. This CDR3 comprises 13 residues. The junction had 0 bases not matched to a gene; V was cut back by 0 bases and J by 7 bases. The CDR3 sequence: CASSLAQGQPQHF. The CDR3 DNA follows: TGTGCCAGCAGTTTAGCACAGGGGCAGCCCCAGCATTTT.

This clonotype was detected only a few times. This chain uses TRBV7-9 with TRBJ2-1; D unresolved. The CDR3 is 13 amino acids. Trimming cost V 7 bases and J 5 bases, with 12 bases left between them. Looked up from germline, CDR1 is SEHNR and CDR2 is FQNEAQ (reference sequence). CDR3 amino acids: CASTRTENNEQFF. The CDR3 nucleotides are TGTGCCAGCACCAGGACGGAGAACAATGAGCAGTTCTTC.

This clonotype was counted only a few times. The rearrangement uses TRBV28 and TRBJ2-7, with 7 bases that match TRBD1. The CDR3 runs to 15 residues. The V segment lost 6 bases and the J segment 1 base; nucleotides outside the gene matches: 9. CDR1 and CDR2 (germline): MDHEN, SYDVKM. The CDR3 DNA is TGTGCCAGCAGCTCCGGGACAGCGTCTTCCTACGAGCAGTACTTC. As protein: CASSSGTASSYEQYF.

This clonotype showed up just a few times. This sequence joins TRBV30 and TRBJ2-3, with D perhaps being TRBD1 or TRBD2 (5 bases each). Germline CDR1 GTSNPN, CDR2 SVGIG (reference sequence). V lost 2 bases, J lost 13 bases, and 19 bases lay in between. The CDR3 loop spans 13 amino acids. CDR3 amino acids: CAWSLRDPDSKYF. The CDR3 bases are TGTGCCTGGAGTTTACGGGACCCCGATTCGAAGTATTTT.

This clonotype was counted between two and nine times. The chain links TRBV20-1 to TRBJ1-4; D remains unclear. The CDR3 runs to 16 residues. V was pared by 0 bases and J by 4 bases, with 15 bases between. Germline CDR1 is DFQATT and CDR2 is SNEGSKA (reference sequence). The CDR3, as DNA: TGCAGTGCTAGAGATTCGCGGACCGATAATAATGAAAAACTGTTTTTT. Translated, it gives CSARDSRTDNNEKLFF.

This clonotype was seen more than once but under ten times. The V gene is TRBV12-3 or TRBV12-4, the J gene TRBJ2-4; 8 nucleotides match TRBD1. The length of the CDR3 is 14 residues. The trim removed 6 bases at V and 7 bases at J, leaving 8 bases unmatched. The CDR3 region has the DNA TGTGCCAGCAGCCCCGACAGGGGACAGAACATTCAGTACTTC. Encoded protein: CASSPDRGQNIQYF.

This clonotype appeared many times. This sequence joins TRBV29-1 and TRBJ1-1; D unresolved. Trimming took 2 bases from V and 3 from J, leaving 10 bases between them. CDR3 size: 13 residues. CDR1 is SQVTM, CDR2 ANQGSEA, per germline. The CDR3 region is CSVEISGDTEAFF. CDR3 nucleotide sequence: TGCAGCGTTGAAATTAGTGGGGACACTGAAGCTTTCTTT.

The J gene is TRBJ2-1, the V gene TRBV5-1; 11 bases are shared with TRBD2. The germline gives CDR1 SGHRS, CDR2 YFSETQ. V was pared by 4 bases and J by 8 bases, with 8 bases of the junction left unmatched. The CDR3 length is 15 residues. CDR3 sequence: CASSPLAGEWDEQFF. The CDR3 DNA reads TGCGCCAGCAGCCCACTAGCGGGAGAATGGGATGAGCAGTTCTTC.

The chain has TRBV20-1 and TRBJ1-5; 7 nucleotides agree with TRBD1. Germline V gene sequence: CDR1 DFQATT, CDR2 SNEGSKA (reference sequence). This CDR3 has 15 amino acids. V shed 6 bases, J shed 7 bases, and the junction held 15 bases outside the gene matches. The DNA for the CDR3 is TGCAGTGCGAACCAGGGACAGCATTTCGGACAGCCCCAGCATTTT. This sequence encodes CSANQGQHFGQPQHF.